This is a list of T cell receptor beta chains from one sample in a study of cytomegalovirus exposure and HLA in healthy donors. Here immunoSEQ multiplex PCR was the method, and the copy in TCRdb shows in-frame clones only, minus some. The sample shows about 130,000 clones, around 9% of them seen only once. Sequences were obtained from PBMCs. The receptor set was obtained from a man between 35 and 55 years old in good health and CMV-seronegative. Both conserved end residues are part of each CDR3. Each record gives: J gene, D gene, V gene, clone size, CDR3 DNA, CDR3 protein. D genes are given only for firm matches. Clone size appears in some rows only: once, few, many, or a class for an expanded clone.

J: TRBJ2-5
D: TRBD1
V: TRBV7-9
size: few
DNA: TGTGCCAGCTCACAGGGGCGGGAGACCCAGTACTTC
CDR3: CASSQGRETQYF

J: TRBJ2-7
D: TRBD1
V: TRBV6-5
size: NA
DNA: TGTGCCAGCACCGAACAGGGGGCCCTCTACGAGCAGTACTTC
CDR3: CASTEQGALYEQYF

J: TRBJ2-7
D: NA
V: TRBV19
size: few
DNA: TGTGCCAGTAGTTTGCAGGGGACGGTTGGCGAGCAGTACTTC
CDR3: CASSLQGTVGEQYF

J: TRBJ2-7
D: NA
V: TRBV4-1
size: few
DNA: TGCGCCAGCTCCCCGGCGGTAAACTACGAGCAGTACTTC
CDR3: CASSPAVNYEQYF

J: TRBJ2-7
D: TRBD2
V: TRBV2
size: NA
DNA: TGTGCCACGTCTACTAGCGGCTCCTACGAGCAGTACTTC
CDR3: CATSTSGSYEQYF

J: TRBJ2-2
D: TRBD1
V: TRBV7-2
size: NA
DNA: TGTGCCAGCAGCTATAGAGGGTTAGGGTGGGACAGAAACACCGGGGAGCTGTTTTTT
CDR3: CASSYRGLGWDRNTGELFF

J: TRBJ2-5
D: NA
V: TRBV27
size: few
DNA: TGTGCCAGCAGTTTAATGTTAGCCGAGACCCAGTACTTC
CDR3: CASSLMLAETQYF

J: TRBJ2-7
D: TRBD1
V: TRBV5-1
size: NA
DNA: TGCGCCAGCAGACTAGGTCCCGGGACAGAGGCCTACGAGCAGTACTTC
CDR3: CASRLGPGTEAYEQYF

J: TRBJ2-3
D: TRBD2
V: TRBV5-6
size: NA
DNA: TGTGCCAGCAGCTCACTAGCGGGCACAGATACGCAGTATTTT
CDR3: CASSSLAGTDTQYF

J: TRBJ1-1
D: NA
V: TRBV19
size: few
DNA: TGTGCCAGTAATGCAGGCCAACGGAACACTGAAGCTTTCTTT
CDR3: CASNAGQRNTEAFF

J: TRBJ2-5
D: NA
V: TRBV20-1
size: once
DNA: TGCAGTGCGACTAAGGCAGAGACCCAGTACTTC
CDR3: CSATKAETQYF

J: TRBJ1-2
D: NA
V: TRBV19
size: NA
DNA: TGTGCCAGTGTACAGGCCGCCTATGGCTACACCTTC
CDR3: CASVQAAYGYTF

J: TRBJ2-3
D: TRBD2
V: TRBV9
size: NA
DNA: TGTGCCAGCAGCGTTGCGGGGGGCTCAGATACGCAGTATTTT
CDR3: CASSVAGGSDTQYF

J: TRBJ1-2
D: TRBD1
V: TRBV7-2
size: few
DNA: TGTGCCAGCAGCTTAACTGGGACAGGGGGCATCTATGGCTACACCTTC
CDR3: CASSLTGTGGIYGYTF

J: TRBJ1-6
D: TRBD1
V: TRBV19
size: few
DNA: TGTGCCAGTAGTATATCGACAGGGGCAGGGTCACCCCTCCACTTT
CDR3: CASSISTGAGSPLHF

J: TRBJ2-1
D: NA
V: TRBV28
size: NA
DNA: TGTGCCAGCACCGAAGGAGGGGTTACCTACAATGAGCAGTTCTTC
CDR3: CASTEGGVTYNEQFF

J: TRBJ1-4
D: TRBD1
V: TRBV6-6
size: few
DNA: TGTGCCAGCAGTTACCCGGGACAGGGAAATGAAAAACTGTTTTTT
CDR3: CASSYPGQGNEKLFF

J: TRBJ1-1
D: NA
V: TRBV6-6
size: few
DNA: TGTGCCAGCAGTACCGACTTGAACACTGAAGCTTTCTTT
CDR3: CASSTDLNTEAFF

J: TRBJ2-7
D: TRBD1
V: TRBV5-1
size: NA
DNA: TGCGCCAGCCGGGGGACAGGGGTTTACGAGCAGTACTTC
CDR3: CASRGTGVYEQYF

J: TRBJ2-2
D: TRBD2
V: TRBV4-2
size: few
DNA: TGTGCCAGCAGCCAAGATTACGGGGAGGGAATCGGGGAGCTGTTTTTT
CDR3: CASSQDYGEGIGELFF

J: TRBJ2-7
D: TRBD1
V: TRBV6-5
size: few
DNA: TGTGCCAGCAGTTACTCCGGACAGGTCTCCTACGAGCAGTACTTC
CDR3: CASSYSGQVSYEQYF

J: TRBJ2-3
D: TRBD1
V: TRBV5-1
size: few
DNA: TGCGCCAGCAGCACGACAGGGATAGACACAGATACGCAGTATTTT
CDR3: CASSTTGIDTDTQYF

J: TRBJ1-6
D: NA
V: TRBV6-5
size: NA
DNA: TGTGCCAGCAGTTACGGGGGGAGCTCCTATAATTCACCCCTCCACTTT
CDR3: CASSYGGSSYNSPLHF

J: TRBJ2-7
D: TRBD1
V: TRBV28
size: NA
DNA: TGTGCCAGCAGTCCCCTGAGACAGGGGTCCTACGAGCAGTACTTC
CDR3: CASSPLRQGSYEQYF

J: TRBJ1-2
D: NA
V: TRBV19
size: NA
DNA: TGTGCCAGCTCCTTGTATGGCTACACCTTC
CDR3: CASSLYGYTF